These 16 T cell receptor beta chains share one sample of origin, sequenced in a study of tumor-infiltrating lymphocytes in primary liver carcinoma. Production of TCR beta cDNA used roughly 500 ng total RNA together with a constant-region primer. ARM-PCR was slightly modified, and three nested multiplex PCR rounds with it gave rise to the TCR beta libraries. The two initial PCR rounds, roughly 9 cycles each, used TRBV1-TRBV30 forward and C-beta reverse primers. TCRdb passed the multiplex PCR reads through MiXCR, listing each CDR3 protein once. This repertoire shows under 45,000 distinct CDR3 sequences, about three quarters found once; its top ten account for about 18%. Total RNA and DNA came together from approximately 20-30 mg of bulk tissue without cell sorting. The sample consisted of liver tumor tissue from sampling region 2. Subset here: tumor region T2, inferior pole. The receptors originated from a man aged 40-49 years with primary liver carcinoma and hepatitis B virus infection.

Concerning this clonotype itself: An end of the junction does not agree with germline; a read error may underlie this. J is TRBJ2-1 and V is TRBV5-4, with 7 nucleotides matching TRBD2. Germline assignment: CDR1 SGHNT and CDR2 YYREEE (reference sequence). This CDR3 spans 18 amino acids. CDR3 DNA sequence: TGTGCCAGCAGCTCTCCGACTAGCTGGATCATGACCTACAGTGAGCAGTTCTTC. The encoded protein is CASSSPTSWIMTYSEQFF. Combining the CDR3 with reference TRBV5-4 and TRBJ2-1 gives the whole variable domain ETGVTQSPTHLIKTRGQQVTLRCSSQSGHNTVSWYQQALGQGPQFIFQYYREEENGRGNFPPRFSGLQFPNYSSELNVNALELDDSALYLCASSSPTSWIMTYSEQFFGPGTRLTVL.

This chain joins TRBV20-1 and TRBJ1-4; D gene ambiguous. Trimming stripped 6 bases from V and 2 bases from J, with 13 bases between. This CDR3 region has 14 residues. The germline CDR1 and CDR2 sequences are DFQATT and SNEGSKA (reference sequence). The CDR3 spells CSALPQSTNEKLFF. Here the CDR3 DNA reads TGCAGTGCCCTACCACAGTCGACTAATGAAAAACTGTTTTTT.

This chain connects TRBV12-3 or TRBV12-4 to TRBJ1-5; tentative D call: TRBD1 (5 bases). The length of the CDR3 is 15 residues. CDR3 sequence: CANTQGTAINQPQHF. CDR3 coding DNA: TGTGCAAACACGCAGGGCACCGCAATAAATCAGCCCCAGCATTTT.

A word on this clonotype: Relative to the germline gene, one junction end is altered; a read error may explain this. The chain is built from TRBV4-3 and TRBJ2-7, with a possible D match to TRBD2 (5 bases). Germline V gene sequence: CDR1 LGHNA, CDR2 YSLEER. The CDR3 runs 13 residues. The CDR3 is CASGQDLSYEQYF. The CDR3 DNA sequence: TGTGCCAGCGGCCAAGATCTGTCCTACGAGCAGTACTTC.

This clonotype rates as medium-sized. This chain joins TRBV29-1 and TRBJ2-7, with D hard to call. This CDR3 has 11 residues. CDR1 SQVTM and CDR2 ANQGSEA come from the germline V gene. V gave up 5 bases and J gave up 5 bases, with 10 bases separating them. CDR3 nucleotides: TGCAGCGTTATTGTAGGTGACGAGCAGTACTTC. Protein sequence: CSVIVGDEQYF.

Only one count was recorded for this clonotype. The gene calls are TRBV29-1 and TRBJ2-7; unclear D gene. The ends were cut back, 7 bases at V and 12 bases at J, with 22 bases in the middle. In germline, CDR1 is SQVTM, CDR2 ANQGSEA. The CDR3 has 12 residues. CDR3 sequence (DNA): TGCAGCGCGGGTTGGGGTAATCGCAAGCGGTACTTC. Amino acids: CSAGWGNRKRYF.

Only one count was recorded for this clonotype. The conserved closing phenylalanine or tryptophan is absent in this CDR3, likely reflecting a read error. The chain employs TRBV11-2 and TRBJ2-7; 8 bases align to TRBD2. V gave up 6 bases and J gave up 1 base; unmatched junction bases: 11. In germline, CDR1 is SGHAT, CDR2 FQNNGV. CDR3 length: 16 residues. The DNA for the CDR3 is TGTGCCAGCAGTGCGGGAGCGGGAGAAGGATCCTACGAGCAGTACTCA. As protein: CASSAGAGEGSYEQYS.

A word on this clonotype: No conserved phenylalanine or tryptophan is present at the end of the CDR3, so a read error is the likely explanation. The gene calls are TRBV6-6 and TRBJ2-1, with no clear D. In germline, CDR1 is MNHNY, CDR2 SVGAGI (reference sequence). Between the trimmed V and J ends, which lost 6 bases and 7 bases, there was a span of 22 bases. This CDR3 is built from 16 residues. The CDR3 DNA sequence: TGTGCCAGCAGGCCCTACATAGAATCAAGCTATAATGAGCAGTTCTCC. Encoded protein: CASRPYIESSYNEQFS.

CDR3 protein: CASSLYSGEQFF. As DNA, the CDR3 is TGCGCCAGCAGCTTGTATAGCGGTGAGCAGTTCTTC. The chain uses TRBV5-1 and TRBJ2-1, with D perhaps TRBD2 (6 bases). Deletions cut 1 base from V and 9 bases from J, with 8 bases between. The CDR3 is 12 amino acids. Germline assignment: CDR1 SGHRS and CDR2 YFSETQ.

For this clonotype: Its ends do not fully match the called genes, so a read error is possible. The chain is built from TRBV11-2 and TRBJ2-5, with unresolved D. Looked up from germline, CDR1 is SGHAT and CDR2 is FQNNGV. There are 17 residues in the CDR3. The CDR3 sequence: CASSLRQASDSSETQYF. CDR3 DNA sequence: TGTGCCAGCAGCTTAAGACAAGCGAGTGACTCGAGCGAGACCCAATACTTC. Drawing the rest from reference TRBV11-2 and TRBJ2-5, the complete variable domain is EAGVAQSPRYKIIEKRQSVAFWCNPISGHATLYWYQQILGQGPKLLIQFQNNGVVDDSQLPKDRFSAERLKGVDSTLKIQPAKLEDSAVYLCASSLRQASDSSETQYFGPGTRLLVL.

Comment on this clonotype: A read error may produce the germline difference seen at one junction end. The rearrangement uses TRBV29-1 and TRBJ2-4; D not certain. The CDR3 covers 12 residues. Germline-derived CDR1 and CDR2 are SQVTM and ANQGSEA. CDR3 sequence: CSIEDLKNIQYF. The DNA of the CDR3 is TGCAGCATTGAGGACCTGAAAAATATTCAGTACTTC.

Regarding this clonotype: Mismatch with germline at one junction end may stem from a read error. V usage is TRBV4-2 and J usage is TRBJ1-3; D is perhaps TRBD1 (5 bases). The CDR3 runs 16 residues. CDR1 is LGHNA and CDR2 is YNFKEQ in the germline V gene. Here the CDR3 reads CASRQGRDGSGNTIYF. The DNA of the CDR3 is TGTGCGAGCAGGCAAGGACGGGACGGCTCTGGAAACACAATATATTTT.

As to this clonotype: As the CDR3 is not closed by the conserved phenylalanine or tryptophan, this likely results from a read error. This chain connects TRBV6-1 to TRBJ1-2; D uncertain. The germline CDR1 and CDR2 sequences are MNHNS and SASEGT. The CDR3 sequence is 12 residues long. V shed 9 bases and J shed 5 bases, with 13 bases lying between them. In DNA, the CDR3 is TGTGCCAGTAGCGCCCCCCTATATGGCTACACCTCC. The encoded protein is CASSAPLYGYTS.

In its sample, this clonotype was seen many times. The V call is TRBV2, the J call TRBJ1-1, with unresolved D. CDR1 and CDR2 (germline): SNHLY, FYNNEI. The CDR3 consists of 14 residues. The germline V and J ends were trimmed by 4 bases and 6 bases, with 15 bases remaining between them. The CDR3 region has the DNA TGTGCCAGCAGTGCTGGCAGTAGGTGGGCTGAAGCTTTCTTT. The encoded protein is CASSAGSRWAEAFF. Full variable domain (remainder filled in from reference TRBV2 and TRBJ1-1): EPEVTQTPSHQVTQMGQEVILRCVPISNHLYFYWYRQILGQKVEFLVSFYNNEISEKSEIFDDQFSVERPDGSNFTLKIRSTKLEDSAMYFCASSAGSRWAEAFFGQGTRLTVV.

Concerning this clonotype itself: A read error may account for a junction end that differs from germline. The rearrangement uses TRBV29-1 and TRBJ1-1, with D unclear. The CDR3 length is 15 residues. Germline CDR1 and CDR2: SQVTM and ANQGSEA. CDR3 DNA sequence: TGCAGCGTTAAGGCGGGGTGGGGAATGAACACTGAAGCCTTCTTT. Translated, it gives CSVKAGWGMNTEAFF. The whole variable domain, remainder taken from reference TRBV29-1 and TRBJ1-1, is SAVISQKPSRDICQRGTSLTIQCQVDSQVTMMFWYRQQPGQSLTLIATANQGSEATYESGFVIDKFPISRPNLTFSTLTVSNMSPEDSSIYLCSVKAGWGMNTEAFFGQGTRLTVV.

This clonotype has a single count. Because the CDR3 is missing its conserved closing phenylalanine or tryptophan, this is likely a read error. Because the CDR3's place on the DNA is in doubt, the DNA is left out and the CDR3 is given as listed by TCRdb. The chain links TRBV28 to TRBJ2-2; TRBD1 is the table's D call, not checked against the DNA. Germline CDR1 reads MDHEN; CDR2 reads SYDVKM. Both ends counted, the CDR3 spans 17 residues. CDR3 residues: CASRGGQGYRNTGELSL.